This T cell receptor (beta chain) was found in a study of monozygotic twins with inflammatory bowel disease. TCRdb re-called the 5' RACE reads, yielding one record per CDR3 amino acid sequence without DNA. Its listing shows 300,000 to 400,000 distinct CDR3 sequences. Points on this clonotype: The antigen is unknown.

CDR1 and CDR2 from the germline V gene are SGHRS and YFSETQ. This CDR3 has 14 residues. Study-wide results and caveats: Fewer shared clonotypes with others were found in IBD patients than in healthy twins, especially with disease activity.

Sequenced material: blood. This receptor was taken from a human donor with ulcerative colitis or Crohn's disease, or a healthy co-twin of an affected twin (not recorded which). V is TRBV5-1 and J is TRBJ2-2; lacking DNA, the TRBD2 call made by TCRdb goes unchecked. CDR3 sequence reads: CASSGPGLAGELFF. Full variable domain (rest looked up from reference TRBV5-1 and TRBJ2-2): KAGVTQTPRYLIKTRGQQVTLSCSPISGHRSVSWYQQTPGQGLQFLFEYFSETQRNKGNFPGRFSGRQFSNSRSEMNVSTLELGDSALYLCASSGPGLAGELFFGEGSRLTVL.